This paragraph reports one T cell receptor (beta chain). The identical CDR3 is also encoded by other nucleotide sequences in the sample. Splitting of each subset's genomic DNA was done evenly across several immunoSEQ plates. Generated by immunoSEQ multiplex PCR, the TCRdb table keeps only in-frame clones and is missing some. The table includes around 2,000,000 clones, about 92% detected once. The V end was cut by 8 bases, the J end by 0 bases, with 8 bases between. Germline CDR1 and CDR2: MNHEY and SVGAGI. This CDR3 is 14 amino acids long. Naivety among CD8 cells was defined by CD45RO negativity and positive CCR7 selection, thereby excluding terminally differentiated effector memory CD45RA+ cells. This entry is derived from a study of shared clonotypes between healthy human individuals.

The sample taken for sequencing was naive CD8+ T cells from PBMCs. This receptor was identified in a man aged 18 to 30 in good health. Some clones in this sample may be carry-over from other donors' samples. The chain uses TRBV6-5 and TRBJ2-6; D uncertain. The CDR3 nucleotides are TGTGCCAGCTCACCTGGCTCTGGGGCCAACGTCCTGACTTTC. This codes for CASSPGSGANVLTF.